This T cell receptor (beta chain) was retrieved from a study of T cell changes during pregnancy in multiple sclerosis. This CDR3 spans 12 amino acids. The V segment lost 8 bases and the J segment 8 bases; nucleotides outside the gene matches: 6. Germline V lookup: CDR1 MDHEN, CDR2 SYDVKM. Method: immunoSEQ multiplex PCR; TCRdb's copy keeps in-frame clones and lacks some. The data show approximately 90,000 clones, with just over 90% seen just once and around 2.3% held by the top ten. This TCR was sampled from a female donor with multiple sclerosis, enrolled in a pregnancy study. The material was peripheral blood, obtained in the first trimester of pregnancy. This chain joins TRBV28 and TRBJ2-1; TRBD2 matches at 7 bases. This chain's CDR3 is CASVASGDEQFF. CDR3 coding DNA: TGTGCCAGCGTCGCTAGCGGCGATGAGCAGTTCTTC. Based on the CDR3 plus reference TRBV28 and TRBJ2-1, the full variable domain is DVKVTQSSRYLVKRTGEKVFLECVQDMDHENMFWYRQDPGLGLRLIYFSYDVKMKEKGDIPEGYSVSREKKERFSLILESASTNQTSMYLCASVASGDEQFFGPGTRLTVL.